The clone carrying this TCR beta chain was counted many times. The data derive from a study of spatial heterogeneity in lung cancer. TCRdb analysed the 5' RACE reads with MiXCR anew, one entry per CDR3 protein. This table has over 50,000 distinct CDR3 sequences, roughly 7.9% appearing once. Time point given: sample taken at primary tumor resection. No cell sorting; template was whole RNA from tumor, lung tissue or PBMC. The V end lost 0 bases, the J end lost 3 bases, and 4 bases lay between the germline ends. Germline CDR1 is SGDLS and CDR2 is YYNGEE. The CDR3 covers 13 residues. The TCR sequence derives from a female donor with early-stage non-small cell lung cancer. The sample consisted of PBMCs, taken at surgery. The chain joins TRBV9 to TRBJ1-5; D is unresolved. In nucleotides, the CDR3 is TGTGCCAGCAGCGTAGCTCCCAATCAGCCCCAGCATTTT. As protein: CASSVAPNQPQHF.